A selection of T cell receptor beta chains follows, all from one sample in a study of T cells in Graves' hyperthyroidism and ophthalmopathy. TCRdb redid the calling of the multiplex PCR reads with MiXCR, one entry per CDR3 protein. The sample includes a few hundred thousand distinct CDR3 sequences, approximately 15% of them seen just once. Specimen: blood. The source is a woman aged 40 to 50 with Graves' hyperthyroidism that later progressed to Graves' ophthalmopathy. Each CDR3 is given without its conserved first and last residue. Each record gives: V gene, J gene, CDR3 protein.

>TRBV27|TRBJ2-7
ASRIKAAGAYEQY
>TRBV20-1|TRBJ2-7
SALGTSGAYEQY
>TRBV19|TRBJ2-1
ASSNGGTSRFNPNEQF
>TRBV11-2|TRBJ1-2
VKGDGYT
>TRBV2|TRBJ2-3
ASSVRAHRERTDTQY
>TRBV9|TRBJ2-4
ASSVVTAIAKNIQY
>TRBV18|TRBJ2-1
ASSRGGLDNEQF
>TRBV12-3/TRBV12-4|TRBJ2-5
ASSLLASGTQETQY
>TRBV5-1|TRBJ2-1
ASSLAGLAGGMRSYNEQF
>TRBV2|TRBJ2-7
ASSEVRTGAIEQY
>TRBV19|TRBJ2-1
ASSKKLAKSSYNEQF
>TRBV30|TRBJ2-7
AWTTGTGFEQY
>TRBV7-3|TRBJ1-1
ASSWTGRTEAF
>TRBV28|TRBJ2-1
ASSLWTSGRANEQF
>TRBV5-1|TRBJ2-2
ASSLGDRVIFIWELF
>TRBV20-1|TRBJ2-2
SAEGRENTGELF
>TRBV10-2|TRBJ2-1
ASSVTSDYNEQF
>TRBV19|TRBJ2-7
ASSIDRGGEQY
>TRBV28|TRBJ2-7
ASSYRGRVGHEQY
>TRBV11-2|TRBJ2-7
ASSLGAGVSYEQY
>TRBV20-1|TRBJ2-7
SARGGSGTSGRSSYEQY
>TRBV3-1|TRBJ2-2
ASSRSGGAGELF
>TRBV6-2/TRBV6-3|TRBJ2-7
ASRPGVGLADFYEQY
>TRBV20-1|TRBJ2-5
SASNPAGAETQY
>TRBV3-1|TRBJ1-2
ASRPTGFTYSYT
>TRBV2|TRBJ2-7
ASSDNRAYEQY
>TRBV12-3/TRBV12-4|TRBJ1-2
ASSGDDRDLYGYT
>TRBV15|TRBJ2-7
ATSRDIWSAEGLIYEQY
>TRBV6-1|TRBJ2-1
ATTVATGSYNEQF
>TRBV20-1|TRBJ1-1
SAAGGGVLPPNTEAF
>TRBV4-1|TRBJ2-5
ASSQGRGQSRAQY
>TRBV12-3/TRBV12-4|TRBJ1-1
ASRAAPGQGNTEAF
>TRBV9|TRBJ2-2
ASSAPRTGGYTGELF
>TRBV7-3|TRBJ2-2
ASSLSSTGELV
>TRBV3-1|TRBJ2-2
ASSQELQYTGELF
>TRBV7-9|TRBJ2-7
ASSLRQAVGEQY
>TRBV5-1|TRBJ1-1
ASSLNGQVMNTEAF
>TRBV27|TRBJ2-5
ASSGTRAEETQY
>TRBV28|TRBJ2-4
ASSLSGTTLKGIQY
>TRBV20-1|TRBJ2-2
SALRRVTGELF
>TRBV20-1|TRBJ2-1
SAGLAGGFYNEQF
>TRBV6-1|TRBJ1-5
ASSEAGSPYSNQPQH
>TRBV4-1|TRBJ1-4
ASSLMDRVNEKLS
>TRBV3-1|TRBJ2-1
ASSSRQDNEQF
>TRBV11-1|TRBJ2-7
ASSLVTDYEQY
>TRBV10-3|TRBJ1-1
AISESTWPGGTTEAF
>TRBV19|TRBJ2-3
ASSLRREGWDTQY
>TRBV19|TRBJ2-5
ASSVDRAPSKTQY
>TRBV12-3/TRBV12-4|TRBJ2-2
ASSPTSGRTNGELF
>TRBV18|TRBJ1-1
ASSPRAGDTEAF
>TRBV11-2|TRBJ2-7
ASSLVDRSYEQY
>TRBV6-9|TRBJ2-3
ASSYSKGPSTDTQY
>TRBV6-2/TRBV6-3|TRBJ2-1
ASREGSSYNEQF
>TRBV12-3/TRBV12-4|TRBJ2-1
ASGPGTSGGLSYNEQF
>TRBV20-1|TRBJ1-5
SARDHYRVGNQPQH
>TRBV6-2/TRBV6-3|TRBJ1-5
ASSYSKRSNQPQH
>TRBV6-1|TRBJ2-1
AGAGSSGSSSYNEQF
>TRBV12-3/TRBV12-4|TRBJ2-5
ASSVAGSETQY
>TRBV11-2|TRBJ2-3
ASSLQVSTPDTQY